This record concerns one TCR beta chain sequence. The data originate from a study of blood T cell repertoires in COVID-19. CDR3 length: 15 amino acids. V was pared by 5 bases and J by 1 base, with 4 bases of the junction left unmatched. CDR1 is SEHNR, CDR2 FQNEAQ, per germline (reference sequence). Some clones are missing from TCRdb's copy, which holds only in-frame ones; the method was immunoSEQ multiplex PCR. The data show around 67,000 clones, 65% to 90% seen once. This TCR was sampled from a man at least 80 years old with active COVID-19. The chain has TRBV7-9 and TRBJ2-2, with 7 bases lining up with TRBD1. The sequenced sample was peripheral blood. CDR3 nucleotides: TGTGCCAGCAGCCCCCGGACAGGGAACACCGGGGAGCTGTTTTTT. Its protein product is CASSPRTGNTGELFF.